The rows below give T cell receptor beta chains drawn from one sample of a study of sequential checkpoint blockade in melanoma. Profiling relied on immunoSEQ multiplex PCR, and the TCRdb table lists in-frame clones only, not all of them. The sample has approximately 10,000 clones; about 75% are singletons. The material was CD8+ T cells sorted from blood (inferred from file names), obtained from a patient given nivolumab and ipilimumab in sequence. These receptor sequences come from a human donor with melanoma. Both conserved end residues are part of each CDR3. Each record gives: V gene, D gene, J gene, CDR3 length, clone size, CDR3 DNA, CDR3 protein. A D gene is named only where the DNA matches it firmly. The size entry is marked missing in some rows and otherwise reads once, few, many or a size class.

V: TRBV2
D: NA
J: TRBJ2-1
length: 13
size: NA
DNA: TGTGCCAGCAGTGTTGGCTGGTATAATGAGCAGTTCTTC
CDR3: CASSVGWYNEQFF

V: TRBV5-4
D: NA
J: TRBJ1-1
length: 12
size: once
DNA: TGTGCCAGCAAAGGGGTGGGCACTGAAGCTTTCTTT
CDR3: CASKGVGTEAFF

V: TRBV13
D: NA
J: TRBJ1-1
length: 14
size: few
DNA: TGTGCCAGCAGCTTCGAGGTCAGCGGTACTGAAGCTTTCTTT
CDR3: CASSFEVSGTEAFF

V: TRBV7-9
D: NA
J: TRBJ1-2
length: 13
size: NA
DNA: TGTGCCAGCAGCCCCGGAGGGATCTATGGCTACACCTTC
CDR3: CASSPGGIYGYTF

V: TRBV5-4
D: NA
J: TRBJ1-1
length: 14
size: NA
DNA: TGTGCCAGCAGCTTGAGTGACAGTTACACTGAAGCTTTCTTT
CDR3: CASSLSDSYTEAFF

V: TRBV9
D: NA
J: TRBJ2-1
length: 14
size: NA
DNA: TGTGCCAGCAGCGGCCTAGCAGAAAGCGATGAGCAGTTCTTC
CDR3: CASSGLAESDEQFF

V: TRBV6-6
D: TRBD2
J: TRBJ2-2
length: 15
size: few
DNA: TGTGCCAGCAGTTACACTAGCGGTAACACCGGGGAGCTGTTTTTT
CDR3: CASSYTSGNTGELFF

V: TRBV29-1
D: NA
J: TRBJ1-1
length: 13
size: NA
DNA: TGCAGCGTTGAGGACGACAGAAACACTGAAGCTTTCTTT
CDR3: CSVEDDRNTEAFF

V: TRBV4-1
D: NA
J: TRBJ2-2
length: 14
size: NA
DNA: TGCGCCAGCAGCCAAGACCAGTACACCGGGGAGCTGTTTTTT
CDR3: CASSQDQYTGELFF

V: TRBV28
D: NA
J: TRBJ1-4
length: 15
size: NA
DNA: TGTGCCAGCAGTTTTCGGACAACGAGGAATGAAAAACTGTTTTTT
CDR3: CASSFRTTRNEKLFF

V: TRBV4-2
D: TRBD2
J: TRBJ2-3
length: 15
size: NA
DNA: TGTGCCAGCAGACGGACTAGTAGACTCCAAGATACGCAGTATTTT
CDR3: CASRRTSRLQDTQYF

V: TRBV5-6
D: TRBD1
J: TRBJ2-7
length: 15
size: NA
DNA: TGTGCCAGCAGCTTGATCTCACCAGGGGGCGACGAGCAGTACTTC
CDR3: CASSLISPGGDEQYF

V: TRBV6-5
D: NA
J: TRBJ2-3
length: 15
size: once
DNA: TGTGCCAGCAGTTACGCGCGGGACCGCACAGATACGCAGTATTTT
CDR3: CASSYARDRTDTQYF

V: TRBV18
D: TRBD1
J: TRBJ1-2
length: 14
size: NA
DNA: TGTGCCAGCTCACCCGGGACAGGGAACTATGGCTACACCTTC
CDR3: CASSPGTGNYGYTF

V: TRBV30
D: NA
J: TRBJ2-1
length: 12
size: NA
DNA: TGTGCCTGGAGTGTACTCAACAATGAGCAGTTCTTC
CDR3: CAWSVLNNEQFF

V: TRBV18
D: NA
J: TRBJ2-3
length: 14
size: NA
DNA: TGTGCCAGCTCACCATCCGGGAGCACAGATACGCAGTATTTT
CDR3: CASSPSGSTDTQYF

V: TRBV19
D: NA
J: TRBJ1-5
length: 13
size: NA
DNA: TGTGCCAGTAGCACAGGATACAATCAGCCCCAGCATTTT
CDR3: CASSTGYNQPQHF

V: TRBV2
D: TRBD2
J: TRBJ2-1
length: 15
size: NA
DNA: TGTGCCAGCAGTGAAGGACTAGCGGGAGCGAATGAGCAGTTCTTC
CDR3: CASSEGLAGANEQFF

V: TRBV25-1
D: TRBD2
J: TRBJ2-7
length: 16
size: NA
DNA: TGTGCCAGCAGTCCGCGGACTAGCGGGAGAGGAGAGGAGCAGTACTTC
CDR3: CASSPRTSGRGEEQYF

V: TRBV5-1
D: NA
J: TRBJ2-3
length: 22
size: NA
DNA: TGCGCCAGCAGCTTGGGTCAACGGGGTAGTCTTCCAGGTCTGGGGGGTCCAGATACGCAGTATTTT
CDR3: CASSLGQRGSLPGLGGPDTQYF

V: TRBV13
D: TRBD1
J: TRBJ1-1
length: 17
size: NA
DNA: TGTGCCAGCAGCCCTTCGATAGGACAGGGTGGTAGTACTGAAGCTTTCTTT
CDR3: CASSPSIGQGGSTEAFF

V: TRBV28
D: TRBD2
J: TRBJ2-7
length: 13
size: once
DNA: TGTGCCAGCAGTGGGACTAGCTCCTACGAGCAGTACTTC
CDR3: CASSGTSSYEQYF

V: TRBV4-2
D: TRBD2
J: TRBJ2-1
length: 16
size: once
DNA: TGTGCCAGCAGCCACCACGGGACTAGCTCCTACAATGAGCAGTTCTTC
CDR3: CASSHHGTSSYNEQFF

V: TRBV7-9
D: TRBD2
J: TRBJ2-5
length: 14
size: once
DNA: TGTGCCAGCACCGCTAGCGGGGGGAAAGAGACCCAGTACTTC
CDR3: CASTASGGKETQYF

V: TRBV7-9
D: NA
J: TRBJ2-3
length: 14
size: NA
DNA: TGTGCCAGCAGCCCGGGGATAAGTCCAGATACGCAGTATTTT
CDR3: CASSPGISPDTQYF

V: TRBV10-2
D: NA
J: TRBJ2-7
length: 13
size: few
DNA: TGCGCCAGCAGTCTTGGGCCCTCCTACGAGCAGTACTTC
CDR3: CASSLGPSYEQYF

V: TRBV19
D: TRBD2
J: TRBJ2-1
length: 17
size: NA
DNA: TGTGCCAGTACCCCCATGGGACTAGCGGGACCATACAATGAGCAGTTCTTC
CDR3: CASTPMGLAGPYNEQFF